This is a list of T cell receptor beta chains from one sample in a study of shared clonotypes between healthy human individuals. Measured with immunoSEQ multiplex PCR; TCRdb has only the in-frame clones, and not every one. The sample contains more than 550,000 clones, 72% of which appear only once. The material sequenced was memory CD4+ T cells sorted from blood. These TCRs come from a woman aged 30 to 39 in good health. CDR3s leave out the opening cysteine and the closing phenylalanine or tryptophan.

V: TRBV6-1
CDR3: ASSESATGGRNEQF

V: TRBV25-1
CDR3: ASSDIYSGNTIY

V: TRBV10-3
CDR3: AISGSGRDNEQF

V: TRBV7-8
CDR3: ASSWTGGGEETQY

V: TRBV5-1
CDR3: ASSTEQGAVYGYT

V: TRBV19
CDR3: ASTDMREKLF

V: TRBV5-1
CDR3: ASSTGTSGLEQY

V: TRBV5-1
CDR3: ASSLVPNKETQY

V: TRBV11-2
CDR3: ASSSGTTDTQY

V: TRBV9
CDR3: ASSASPGQAKTQY

V: TRBV9
CDR3: ASSSGGARSYEQY

V: TRBV18
CDR3: ASSPPTSGVYNEQF

V: TRBV14
CDR3: ASSQVTGSSDEQY

V: TRBV7-9
CDR3: ASSLAAGELF

V: TRBV6-1
CDR3: ASSVGVQETQY

V: TRBV11-2
CDR3: ASSALSGQGTEAF

V: TRBV5-1
CDR3: ASSLVTGKTQY

V: TRBV5-6
CDR3: ASSGRPNQPQH

V: TRBV27
CDR3: ASSLVSGLAGSYEQY

V: TRBV7-8
CDR3: ASSLGRAGANVLT

V: TRBV28
CDR3: ASSSTLPAYEQY

V: TRBV5-4
CDR3: ASSLNDRSGNTIY

V: TRBV5-6
CDR3: ASRKSGTGSDYGYT

V: TRBV5-1
CDR3: ASSLDPGIGNEQF

V: TRBV18
CDR3: ASSPLAVRDNQPQH

V: TRBV28
CDR3: ATPGEGSNQPQH

V: TRBV2
CDR3: ASSGRSGRSTDTQY

V: TRBV6-6
CDR3: ASSLGTPPPGELF